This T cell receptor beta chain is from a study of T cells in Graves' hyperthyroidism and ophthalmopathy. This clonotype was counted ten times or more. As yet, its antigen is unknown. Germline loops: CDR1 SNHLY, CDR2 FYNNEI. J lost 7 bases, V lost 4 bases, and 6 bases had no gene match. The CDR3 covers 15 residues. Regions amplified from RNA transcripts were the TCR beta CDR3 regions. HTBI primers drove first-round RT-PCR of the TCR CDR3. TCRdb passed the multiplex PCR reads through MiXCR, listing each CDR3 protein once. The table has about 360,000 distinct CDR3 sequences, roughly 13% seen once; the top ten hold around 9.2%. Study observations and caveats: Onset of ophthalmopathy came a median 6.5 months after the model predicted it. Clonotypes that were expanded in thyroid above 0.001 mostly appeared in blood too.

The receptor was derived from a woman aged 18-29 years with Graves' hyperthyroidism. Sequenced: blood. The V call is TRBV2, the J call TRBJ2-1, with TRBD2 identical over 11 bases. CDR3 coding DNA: TGTGCCAGCAGTGCGGCTAGCGGGAGGCCTAATGAGCAGTTCTTC. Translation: CASSAASGRPNEQFF.